The T cell receptor (beta chain) described here comes from a study of blood T cells in healthy people across ages. The second PCR ran about 6 to 12 cycles with a sample-barcoded 5' primer and J-beta primers. Each TCR beta cDNA got a 12-nucleotide random molecular identifier. TCRdb reprocessed the 5' RACE reads with MiXCR, giving one entry per CDR3 protein. Here the sample spans over 300,000 distinct CDR3 sequences, 50% to 60% being singletons. Drawing of peripheral blood yielded 7.5 to 10 milliliters from each donor. For this clonotype: Its antigen remains unidentified.

Whole-study results and caveats: PBMCs were not sorted, which prevented a conclusive comparison of naive versus antigen-experienced cells. A strong correlation between TCR beta diversity and naive T cell percentage was seen.

Germline assignment: CDR1 SGDLS and CDR2 YYNGEE. The V and J ends lost 6 bases and 5 bases, in that order; junction bases with no gene match: 6. This CDR3 is 13 amino acids long. Sequencing used blood. This receptor was identified in a man in his 60s in good health. The gene calls are TRBV9 and TRBJ1-1; 8 nucleotides align to TRBD1. Here the CDR3 DNA reads TGTGCCAGCAAGGGACAGGAAGGGACTGAAGCTTTCTTT. It codes for CASKGQEGTEAFF.